The source of this TCR beta chain is a study of CD4 T cells in relation to SARS-CoV-2 and coronaviruses. Background on the study: PBMCs were cultured with antigen for roughly 9 days before TCR beta sequencing.

Unexposed donor CD4+ T cells date from about 2011-2018, before the COVID-19 pandemic. Isolation of CD4+ T cells took place after less than 11 days in culture. Fresh IL-2 medium replaced half the medium on days 3 and 7. Per the germline V gene, CDR1 is SGHRS and CDR2 is YFSETQ. This CDR3 contains 17 residues. The ends were cut back, 4 bases at V and 1 base at J, with 18 bases in the middle. This clone was seen only a few times. Antigen specificity is unknown. Some clones are missing from TCRdb's copy, which holds only in-frame ones; the method was immunoSEQ multiplex PCR. The sample records 20,000 to 25,000 clones, 74% being singletons.

This TCR came from a human donor in good health. The gene calls are TRBV5-1 and TRBJ2-4; possible D gene TRBD2, 6 bases. The sample comprised CD4+ T cells from PBMCs, cultured in vitro. This chain's CDR3 is CASSPYGGSGAKNIQYF. CDR3 coding DNA: TGCGCCAGCAGCCCCTATGGGGGGTCTGGTGCCAAAAACATTCAGTACTTC.